The 18 T cell receptor beta chains given below trace back to one sample, sequenced in a study of blood T cell repertoires in COVID-19. Libraries were prepared by immunoSEQ multiplex PCR; TCRdb keeps only in-frame clonotypes and omits some of them. Of over 250,000 clones in the sample, less than 90% are singletons; the top ten hold about 3%. The sample consisted of PBMCs or T cells enriched from blood (not recorded which). The receptors originated from a woman aged 50 to 60 who had recovered from COVID-19.

V usage is TRBV18 and J usage is TRBJ2-5; TRBD2 agrees at 10 bases. Germline V gives CDR1 KGHSH, CDR2 LQKENI. Trimming took 0 bases from V and 5 from J; bases not matched to a gene: 9. The CDR3 has 17 residues. CDR3 nucleotides: TGTGCCAGCTCACCACCGGGATCTAGCGGGAGTGGGGAGACCCAGTACTTC. Residues: CASSPPGSSGSGETQYF.

V gene TRBV29-1 combines with J gene TRBJ1-4; no reliable D call. The germline V and J ends were trimmed by 4 bases and 0 bases, with 6 bases remaining between them. CDR3 length: 13 amino acids. From germline, CDR1 is SQVTM and CDR2 ANQGSEA. In nucleotides, the CDR3 is TGCAGCGTTGTCGGAGCAACTAATGAAAAACTGTTTTTT. Translating it yields CSVVGATNEKLFF.

The J gene is TRBJ2-5, the V gene TRBV7-2; D may be TRBD2 (5 bases). The CDR3 has 13 amino acids. V shed 8 bases and J shed 4 bases, with 14 bases lying between them. Germline V CDR1 and CDR2: SGHTA, FQGNSA. CDR3 in DNA: TGTGCCAGCGGACGATTGGGGAGAGAGACCCAGTACTTC. The encoded protein is CASGRLGRETQYF.

The chain recombines TRBV6-5 with TRBJ2-1, with a possible D match to TRBD2 (7 bases). CDR3 length equals 13 residues. Germline V gives CDR1 MNHEY, CDR2 SVGAGI. V was pared by 7 bases and J by 6 bases, with 13 bases between. CDR3 residues: CASILAGANEQFF. The CDR3 region has the DNA TGTGCCAGCATTCTCGCGGGGGCCAATGAGCAGTTCTTC.

V gene TRBV2 combines with J gene TRBJ1-5; D perhaps matches TRBD1 (5 bases). The germline V and J ends were trimmed by 2 bases and 0 bases, with 11 bases remaining between them. The CDR3 is made up of 16 amino acids. The germline CDR1 and CDR2 sequences are SNHLY and FYNNEI. In DNA form, the CDR3 reads TGTGCCAGCAGTGAATGGAAGGGGATTAGCAATCAGCCCCAGCATTTT. Amino acid sequence: CASSEWKGISNQPQHF.

V and J are TRBV2 and TRBJ1-2; TRBD1 aligns across 8 bases. This CDR3 is built from 13 residues. Germline V gene data show CDR1 as SNHLY and CDR2 as FYNNEI. Unmatched junction bases numbered 4, after V lost 4 bases and J lost 6 bases. The CDR3 DNA follows: TGTGCCAGCAGTGCTCGGACAGGGAATGGCTACACCTTC. Protein product: CASSARTGNGYTF. Using reference TRBV2 and TRBJ1-2 for the parts outside the CDR3, the full variable domain is EPEVTQTPSHQVTQMGQEVILRCVPISNHLYFYWYRQILGQKVEFLVSFYNNEISEKSEIFDDQFSVERPDGSNFTLKIRSTKLEDSAMYFCASSARTGNGYTFGSGTRLTVV.

The rearrangement uses TRBV7-9 and TRBJ2-5; D is uncertain. The CDR3 loop spans 13 amino acids. The V gene's germline CDR1 is SEHNR and CDR2 FQNEAQ (reference sequence). V dropped 6 bases and J dropped 2 bases, with 10 bases sitting between them. The CDR3 bases are TGTGCCAGCAGGCCTCACAGTCAAGAGACCCAGTACTTC. It encodes CASRPHSQETQYF.

This clone was observed a few times. The CDR3 is CASSNPGGPYSNEQFF. DNA of the CDR3: TGTGCCAGTAGTAACCCGGGAGGGCCTTATTCCAATGAGCAGTTCTTC. The chain combines TRBV19 with TRBJ2-1, with 8 bases aligning to TRBD2. This CDR3 has 16 residues. With 4 bases clipped from V and 6 bases from J, the junction kept 11 bases outside the gene matches. From germline, CDR1 is LNHDA and CDR2 SQIVND (reference sequence).

The chain joins TRBV25-1 to TRBJ2-7, with TRBD2 matching over 14 bases. V shed 2 bases, J shed 5 bases, and the junction held 11 bases outside the gene matches. Per germline, CDR1 MGHDK and CDR2 SYGVNS. CDR3 length: 18 amino acids. CDR3 loop: CASSEPGLAGVSPHEQYF. As DNA, the CDR3 is TGTGCCAGCAGTGAACCGGGACTAGCGGGAGTCTCACCGCACGAGCAGTACTTC.

The genes are TRBV19 and TRBJ1-5; 7 bases align to TRBD1. Trimming removed 5 bases from V and 11 bases from J; junction bases left unmatched: 12. In germline, CDR1 is LNHDA, CDR2 SQIVND (reference sequence). There are 14 residues in the CDR3. The CDR3 region is CASSERQGQGAQHF. CDR3 DNA sequence: TGTGCCAGTAGTGAGCGACAGGGTCAAGGTGCCCAGCATTTT.

The gene calls are TRBV7-3 and TRBJ2-3, with 9 bases fitting TRBD2. This CDR3 contains 16 residues. Germline V gives CDR1 SGHTA, CDR2 FQGTGA. V dropped 1 base and J dropped 0; count of bases not matched to a gene: 2. The CDR3 loop reads CASSLRGTSSTDTQYF. DNA for the CDR3: TGTGCCAGCAGCTTAAGGGGGACTAGCAGCACAGATACGCAGTATTTT.

V is TRBV28 and J is TRBJ2-3; D possibly corresponds to TRBD1 (5 bases). The germline CDR1 and CDR2 sequences are MDHEN and SYDVKM. V lost 5 bases and J 2 bases, leaving 14 bases between the germline ends. The CDR3 has 15 amino acids. CDR3 loop: CASSAIGANTDTQYF. The CDR3 DNA reads as TGTGCCAGCAGTGCTATAGGGGCCAACACAGATACGCAGTATTTT. Using reference TRBV28 and TRBJ2-3 for the parts outside the CDR3, the full variable domain is DVKVTQSSRYLVKRTGEKVFLECVQDMDHENMFWYRQDPGLGLRLIYFSYDVKMKEKGDIPEGYSVSREKKERFSLILESASTNQTSMYLCASSAIGANTDTQYFGPGTRLTVL.

The rearrangement joins TRBV18 to TRBJ1-1; D gene ambiguous. The CDR3 sequence is 15 residues long. CDR1 is KGHSH, CDR2 LQKENI, per germline. Trimming cost V 0 bases and J 1 base, with 9 bases left between them. Here the CDR3 reads CASSPPSQKNTEAFF. CDR3 in DNA: TGTGCCAGCTCACCACCCAGTCAGAAGAACACTGAAGCTTTCTTT.

V gene TRBV28 combines with J gene TRBJ2-6; D unresolved. CDR1 MDHEN and CDR2 SYDVKM come from the germline V gene. Trimming removed 3 bases at V and 0 bases at J, with 12 bases between. The CDR3 has 17 amino acids. The CDR3 nucleotides read TGTGCCAGCAGTTTTAGCCCAATGGCCTCTGGGGCCAACGTCCTGACTTTC. Protein: CASSFSPMASGANVLTF. The whole variable domain, remainder taken from reference TRBV28 and TRBJ2-6, is DVKVTQSSRYLVKRTGEKVFLECVQDMDHENMFWYRQDPGLGLRLIYFSYDVKMKEKGDIPEGYSVSREKKERFSLILESASTNQTSMYLCASSFSPMASGANVLTFGAGSRLTVL.

The CDR3 protein is CASSYGSGTSTDTQYF. CDR3 bases: TGTGCCAGCAGCTACGGGAGCGGGACCAGCACAGATACGCAGTATTTT. The gene calls are TRBV7-3 and TRBJ2-3, with 7 positions matching TRBD2. After removal of 4 bases from V and 0 bases from J, the junction contained 7 bases not matched to a gene. CDR1 and CDR2 (germline): SGHTA, FQGTGA. CDR3 length equals 16 residues. The entire variable domain, with the rest obtained from reference TRBV7-3 and TRBJ2-3, is as follows: GAGVSQTPSNKVTEKGKYVELRCDPISGHTALYWYRQSLGQGPEFLIYFQGTGAADDSGLPNDRFFAVRPEGSVSTLKIQRTERGDSAVYLCASSYGSGTSTDTQYFGPGTRLTVL.

V is TRBV28 and J is TRBJ2-3, with TRBD1 matching over 7 bases. V trimming: 5 bases; J trimming: 0 bases; junction bases outside the gene matches: 8. The germline gives CDR1 MDHEN, CDR2 SYDVKM. CDR3 size: 16 residues. The CDR3 DNA is TGTGCCAGCAGTCAGCGACAGGGCCTAAGCACAGATACGCAGTATTTT. Translated: CASSQRQGLSTDTQYF.

The chain recombines TRBV29-1 with TRBJ2-1, with D unresolved. Trimming stripped 7 bases from V and 5 bases from J, with 6 bases between. The CDR3 length is 10 residues. Germline CDR1 is SQVTM and CDR2 is ANQGSEA. As DNA, the CDR3 is TGCAGCGCCAGGAACAATGAGCAGTTCTTC. This sequence encodes CSARNNEQFF.

A remark on this clone: At one end, the junction sequence differs from germline, possibly due to a read error. J is TRBJ2-1 and V is TRBV30; TRBD2 matches at 11 bases. CDR1 GTSNPN and CDR2 SVGIG come from the germline V gene (reference sequence). The CDR3 runs to 12 residues. CDR3 sequence reads: CALKGLAEMTVF. The CDR3 coding sequence is TGTGCCTTGAAGGGACTAGCGGAAATGACGGTCTTC.